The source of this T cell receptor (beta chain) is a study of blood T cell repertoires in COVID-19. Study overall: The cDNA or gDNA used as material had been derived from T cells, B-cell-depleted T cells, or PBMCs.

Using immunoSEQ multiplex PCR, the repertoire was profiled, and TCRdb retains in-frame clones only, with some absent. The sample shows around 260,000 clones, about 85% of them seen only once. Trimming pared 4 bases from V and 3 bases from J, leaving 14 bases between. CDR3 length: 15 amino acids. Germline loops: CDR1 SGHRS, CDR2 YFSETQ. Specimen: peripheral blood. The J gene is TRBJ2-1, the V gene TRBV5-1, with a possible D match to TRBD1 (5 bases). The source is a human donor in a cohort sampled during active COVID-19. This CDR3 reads CASSEGHSGYNEQFF. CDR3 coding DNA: TGCGCCAGCAGCGAAGGACATAGTGGCTACAATGAGCAGTTCTTC.